This T cell receptor beta chain was recorded in a study of blood T cells in healthy people across ages. Alongside a J-beta primer mix, a sample-barcoded 5' primer served in a second PCR lasting about 7 to 11 cycles. MiXCR, run by TCRdb on the 5' RACE reads, gives a single entry per CDR3 protein. This sample has about 680,000 distinct CDR3 sequences, with approximately 49% found just once. Notes on this clonotype: As yet, its antigen is unknown.

Healthy individuals of Caucasian origin from Russia, aged about 6 to 100, served as donors. Study-wide points: Measured against age, TCR beta diversity per million T cells decreased in a roughly linear manner.

This clonotype originated in a woman aged 60 to 75 in good health. The sequenced sample consisted of blood.

CDR3 in DNA: TGTGCCAGCAGTTCGCCTAGAGCGGGAGGCTACAATGAGCAGTTCTTC. It is translated as CASSSPRAGGYNEQFF. The chain has TRBV27 and TRBJ2-1, with 9 bases matching TRBD2. J was trimmed by 3 bases and V by 4 bases; bases with no gene match: 7. The CDR3 has 16 amino acids. Germline CDR1 reads MNHEY; CDR2 reads SMNVEV (reference sequence).